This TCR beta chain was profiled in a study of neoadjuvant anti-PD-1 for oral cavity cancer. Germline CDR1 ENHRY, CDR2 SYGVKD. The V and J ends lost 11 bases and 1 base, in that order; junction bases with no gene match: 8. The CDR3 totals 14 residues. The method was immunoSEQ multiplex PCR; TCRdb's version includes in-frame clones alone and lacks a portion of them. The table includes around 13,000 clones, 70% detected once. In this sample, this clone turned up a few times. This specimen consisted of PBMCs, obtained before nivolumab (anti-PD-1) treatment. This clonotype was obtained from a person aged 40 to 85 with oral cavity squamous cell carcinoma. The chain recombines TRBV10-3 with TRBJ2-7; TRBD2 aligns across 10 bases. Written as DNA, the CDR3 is TGTGCCGTGCGGGCTAGCGGGGGTTCCTACGAGCAGTACTTC. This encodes CAVRASGGSYEQYF.